This T cell receptor beta chain was found in a study of beta chain features in type 1 diabetes. Overall study context: All of the samples together had more than 95 million sorted cells examined.

Every isolated RNA sample was fully reverse transcribed, so sequencing captured expressed TCRB transcripts. Produced via immunoSEQ multiplex PCR; TCRdb's table is partial and in-frame only. The data hold 600,000 to 700,000 clones, with over 10% observed a single time. General observations from the study: The study found that naive, central memory and Treg TCRB repertoires appeared more similar in patients than in healthy donors. The study found moderately but significantly shorter TCRB CDR3s in all four CD4+ subsets of Type 1 diabetes patients. VDJ junctions in type 1 diabetes patients carried more deletions and fewer insertions.

Of note for this clone: What it recognizes is unknown.

The clonotype was recovered from a man between 18 and 29 years old with type 1 diabetes. Sequencing input: naive CD4+ T cells from blood.

For the CDR3, the DNA is TGTGCCAGCAGCTTAGAGGGGGCGCGAAGGGCTGGAGGCTACACCTTC. This sequence encodes CASSLEGARRAGGYTF. The chain has TRBV5-4 and TRBJ1-2; the match to TRBD1 covers 7 bases. This CDR3 region has 16 residues. Germline-derived CDR1 and CDR2 are SGHNT and YYREEE (reference sequence). The V and J ends lost 2 bases and 8 bases, in that order; junction bases with no gene match: 15.